Described below is a single T cell receptor beta chain sequence and its context. This sample is drawn from a study of OX40 agonist ivuxolimab in advanced cancers. Study at large: Cohort: 65% to 90% men, mean age about 60, aged roughly 23 to 79. Allowance was made for prior anti-PD-1, anti-PD-L1 or anti-CTLA-4 therapy, and around 41% had some.

Looked up from germline, CDR1 is SGHTS and CDR2 is YDEGEE. Trimming shortened V by 0 bases and J by 0 bases, and 11 bases separated the two germline ends. The CDR3 covers 16 residues. The protocol was immunoSEQ multiplex PCR, while the TCRdb copy is restricted to in-frame clones and leaves out a portion. There are roughly 75,000 clones in the sample; over 90% occur only once, and less than 7% lies in the top ten. The specimen comprised CD4+ or CD8+ T cells sorted from blood, sampled in a trial of the OX40 agonist ivuxolimab. This chain joins TRBV5-8 and TRBJ2-3; D is uncertain. The sequence came from an adult with an advanced solid tumor such as melanoma, head and neck, liver or kidney cancer. The CDR3 sequence is CASSLVLVSSTDTQYF. DNA of the CDR3: TGTGCCAGCAGCTTGGTTTTAGTTTCTAGCACAGATACGCAGTATTTT.